These T cell receptor beta chains were read from a single sample in a study of T cell responses to AZD1222 COVID-19 vaccine. Profiling relied on immunoSEQ multiplex PCR, and the TCRdb table lists in-frame clones only, not all of them. Of about 80,000 clones listed, approximately 85% are singletons. Sequenced here: peripheral blood, sampled 28 days after the second AZD1222 dose. The source of these receptors is an adult who received the AZD1222 COVID-19 vaccine. Both conserved end residues are part of each CDR3. Each record gives: D gene, J gene, V gene, clone size, CDR3 protein, CDR3 DNA. The D gene is left open where the match is weak. Part of the rows lack a size; the others show once, few, many or a class for expanded clones.

d_call: .
j_call: TRBJ2-7
v_call: TRBV11-1
clone_size: .
cdr3_aa: CAVSGPFGEQYF
cdr3_nt: TGTGCCGTCTCGGGGCCTTTCGGCGAGCAGTACTTC

d_call: TRBD2
j_call: TRBJ2-2
v_call: TRBV24-1
clone_size: .
cdr3_aa: CATSTSGGYGGELFF
cdr3_nt: TGTGCCACCAGTACTAGCGGGGGCTATGGCGGGGAGCTGTTTTTT

d_call: .
j_call: TRBJ1-1
v_call: TRBV19
clone_size: .
cdr3_aa: CASSLGAGRNTEAFF
cdr3_nt: TGTGCCAGTAGTCTAGGGGCAGGGCGGAACACTGAAGCTTTCTTT

d_call: .
j_call: TRBJ1-4
v_call: TRBV19
clone_size: .
cdr3_aa: CASSSLTGATNEKLFF
cdr3_nt: TGTGCCAGTAGCTCTCTTACCGGTGCAACTAATGAAAAACTGTTTTTT

d_call: .
j_call: TRBJ1-1
v_call: TRBV15
clone_size: .
cdr3_aa: CATSRPIGGSTEAFF
cdr3_nt: TGTGCCACCAGCAGACCCATAGGTGGGAGCACTGAAGCTTTCTTT

d_call: .
j_call: TRBJ1-1
v_call: TRBV11-1
clone_size: .
cdr3_aa: CASSDRRLGAFF
cdr3_nt: TGTGCCAGCAGCGATAGACGCCTGGGAGCTTTCTTT

d_call: .
j_call: TRBJ1-5
v_call: TRBV3-1/TRBV3-2
clone_size: .
cdr3_aa: CASSQGGYQPQHF
cdr3_nt: TGTGCCAGCAGCCAAGGTGGCTATCAGCCCCAGCATTTT

d_call: .
j_call: TRBJ2-7
v_call: TRBV12-3/TRBV12-4
clone_size: once
cdr3_aa: CASTRPSTYEQYF
cdr3_nt: TGTGCCAGCACCCGACCCTCGACCTACGAGCAGTACTTC

d_call: .
j_call: TRBJ1-2
v_call: TRBV7-8
clone_size: once
cdr3_aa: CASSLFVRGEGYTF
cdr3_nt: TGTGCCAGCAGCTTATTTGTCAGGGGTGAAGGCTACACCTTC

d_call: TRBD1
j_call: TRBJ2-7
v_call: TRBV5-1
clone_size: .
cdr3_aa: CASSQNGLTGQGVNEQYF
cdr3_nt: TGCGCCAGCAGCCAAAACGGACTAACTGGACAGGGGGTTAACGAGCAGTACTTC

d_call: .
j_call: TRBJ1-3
v_call: TRBV6-5
clone_size: .
cdr3_aa: CASSLDTLSGNTIYF
cdr3_nt: TGTGCCAGCAGTCTCGACACCCTCTCTGGAAACACCATATATTTT

d_call: .
j_call: TRBJ1-1
v_call: TRBV6-2/TRBV6-3
clone_size: .
cdr3_aa: CASSYRTNTEAFF
cdr3_nt: TGTGCCAGCAGTTACAGGACCAACACTGAAGCTTTCTTT

d_call: .
j_call: TRBJ1-5
v_call: TRBV12-3/TRBV12-4
clone_size: .
cdr3_aa: CASSSPGDQPQHF
cdr3_nt: TGTGCCAGCAGTTCCCCGGGGGATCAGCCCCAGCATTTT

d_call: .
j_call: TRBJ2-7
v_call: TRBV28
clone_size: once
cdr3_aa: CASSSTRRHEQYF
cdr3_nt: TGTGCCAGCAGTTCCACGAGACGGCACGAGCAGTACTTC

d_call: .
j_call: TRBJ2-3
v_call: TRBV27
clone_size: .
cdr3_aa: CASSILASGTDTQYF
cdr3_nt: TGTGCCAGCAGCATTCTAGCGTCTGGCACAGATACGCAGTATTTT

d_call: .
j_call: TRBJ1-2
v_call: TRBV6-2/TRBV6-3
clone_size: .
cdr3_aa: CASSYDRKYGYTF
cdr3_nt: TGTGCCAGCAGTTACGACCGCAAATATGGCTACACCTTC

d_call: TRBD2
j_call: TRBJ2-5
v_call: TRBV28
clone_size: .
cdr3_aa: CASSSQTISGIETQYF
cdr3_nt: TGTGCCAGCAGTTCTCAAACCATTAGCGGGATTGAGACCCAGTACTTC

d_call: .
j_call: TRBJ2-3
v_call: TRBV7-3
clone_size: .
cdr3_aa: CASSLKGSWHTDTQYF
cdr3_nt: TGTGCCAGCAGCTTAAAGGGTTCCTGGCATACAGATACGCAGTATTTT

d_call: TRBD1
j_call: TRBJ1-4
v_call: TRBV27
clone_size: .
cdr3_aa: CASSFSDRGEKLFF
cdr3_nt: TGTGCCAGCAGTTTTTCGGACAGGGGTGAAAAACTGTTTTTT

d_call: .
j_call: TRBJ1-6
v_call: TRBV27
clone_size: .
cdr3_aa: CASSSRVSYNSPLHF
cdr3_nt: TGTGCCAGCAGTTCCAGGGTGTCCTATAATTCACCCCTCCACTTT

d_call: .
j_call: TRBJ1-3
v_call: TRBV2
clone_size: .
cdr3_aa: CASSVGGLNTIYF
cdr3_nt: TGTGCCAGCAGTGTGGGAGGTCTGAACACCATATATTTT

d_call: .
j_call: TRBJ2-7
v_call: TRBV18
clone_size: .
cdr3_aa: CASSPDRQAAYEQYF
cdr3_nt: TGTGCCAGCTCACCCGATAGACAGGCTGCCTACGAGCAGTACTTC

d_call: TRBD1
j_call: TRBJ2-3
v_call: TRBV19
clone_size: .
cdr3_aa: CASRMGQSTDTQYF
cdr3_nt: TGTGCCAGTAGAATGGGACAGAGCACAGATACGCAGTATTTT

d_call: .
j_call: TRBJ1-2
v_call: TRBV14
clone_size: .
cdr3_aa: CASSPNSYGYTF
cdr3_nt: TGTGCCAGCAGCCCAAACAGCTATGGCTACACCTTC

d_call: .
j_call: TRBJ1-1
v_call: TRBV11-2
clone_size: .
cdr3_aa: CASKTGGRRNTEAFF
cdr3_nt: TGTGCCAGCAAGACTGGGGGGCGGAGGAACACTGAAGCTTTCTTT

d_call: .
j_call: TRBJ1-2
v_call: TRBV10-2
clone_size: .
cdr3_aa: CASSETIKAYGYTF
cdr3_nt: TGCGCCAGCAGTGAGACAATAAAGGCCTATGGCTACACCTTC

d_call: .
j_call: TRBJ1-6
v_call: TRBV18
clone_size: .
cdr3_aa: CASSPAAGMNSPLHF
cdr3_nt: TGTGCCAGCTCACCGGCCGCTGGGATGAATTCACCCCTCCACTTT

d_call: .
j_call: TRBJ1-4
v_call: TRBV4-1
clone_size: .
cdr3_aa: CASSQDSPRGSNEKLFF
cdr3_nt: TGCGCCAGCAGCCAAGACTCACCGAGAGGGAGTAATGAAAAACTGTTTTTT

d_call: .
j_call: TRBJ2-3
v_call: TRBV20-1
clone_size: .
cdr3_aa: CSASPDIRISTDTQYF
cdr3_nt: TGCAGTGCTAGTCCGGACATAAGAATTAGCACAGATACGCAGTATTTT

d_call: .
j_call: TRBJ1-6
v_call: TRBV29-1
clone_size: once
cdr3_aa: CSVARNRDSPLHF
cdr3_nt: TGCAGCGTTGCGAGGAACAGGGATTCACCCCTCCACTTT

d_call: .
j_call: TRBJ1-2
v_call: TRBV15
clone_size: .
cdr3_aa: CATSRQRANYGYTF
cdr3_nt: TGTGCCACCAGCCGACAAAGAGCTAACTATGGCTACACCTTC

d_call: .
j_call: TRBJ2-3
v_call: TRBV9
clone_size: .
cdr3_aa: CASSARTDTQYF
cdr3_nt: TGTGCCAGCAGCGCTAGAACAGATACGCAGTATTTT

d_call: TRBD1
j_call: TRBJ1-3
v_call: TRBV30
clone_size: .
cdr3_aa: CAWSRGPGNTIYF
cdr3_nt: TGTGCCTGGTCCAGGGGGCCTGGAAACACCATATATTTT

d_call: .
j_call: TRBJ1-1
v_call: TRBV28
clone_size: .
cdr3_aa: CASRTGTIDTEAFF
cdr3_nt: TGTGCCAGCAGGACCGGGACAATAGACACTGAAGCTTTCTTT

d_call: .
j_call: TRBJ2-1
v_call: TRBV14
clone_size: once
cdr3_aa: CASSRTGYYNEQFF
cdr3_nt: TGTGCCAGCAGCCGAACAGGGTACTACAATGAGCAGTTCTTC

d_call: .
j_call: TRBJ2-2
v_call: TRBV14
clone_size: .
cdr3_aa: CASSHSRGTTGELFF
cdr3_nt: TGTGCCAGCAGCCATTCCCGGGGGACGACCGGGGAGCTGTTTTTT

d_call: .
j_call: TRBJ1-1
v_call: TRBV15
clone_size: .
cdr3_aa: CATSRDYNAVTEAFF
cdr3_nt: TGTGCCACCAGCAGAGATTACAACGCGGTAACTGAAGCTTTCTTT

d_call: TRBD2
j_call: TRBJ2-7
v_call: TRBV28
clone_size: .
cdr3_aa: CASSSSGSRGAYEQYF
cdr3_nt: TGTGCCAGCAGCTCTAGCGGGAGTCGAGGGGCCTACGAGCAGTACTTC

d_call: TRBD2
j_call: TRBJ2-2
v_call: TRBV29-1
clone_size: once
cdr3_aa: CSGGTSGSGELFF
cdr3_nt: TGCAGCGGCGGGACTAGCGGGAGTGGGGAGCTGTTTTTT

d_call: TRBD1
j_call: TRBJ1-6
v_call: TRBV4-3
clone_size: .
cdr3_aa: CASSQDQGGNSPLHF
cdr3_nt: TGCGCCAGCAGCCAAGATCAGGGGGGAAATTCACCCCTCCACTTT

d_call: .
j_call: TRBJ1-5
v_call: TRBV11-2
clone_size: .
cdr3_aa: CASSLHGNQPQHF
cdr3_nt: TGTGCCAGCAGCTTACATGGCAATCAGCCCCAGCATTTT

d_call: TRBD1
j_call: TRBJ2-7
v_call: TRBV6-5
clone_size: .
cdr3_aa: CATRDRGYEQYF
cdr3_nt: TGTGCCACCAGAGACAGGGGGTACGAGCAGTACTTC

d_call: TRBD1
j_call: TRBJ1-4
v_call: TRBV30
clone_size: .
cdr3_aa: CAWSQGAQEKLFF
cdr3_nt: TGTGCCTGGAGTCAGGGGGCGCAAGAAAAACTGTTTTTT